These T cell receptor beta chains were read from a single sample in a study of CD8+CD57+ T cells in acquired aplastic anemia. MiXCR, applied by TCRdb to the reads, yields one record per CDR3 protein. This sample has about 58,000 distinct CDR3 sequences; roughly three fifths occur once, and the top ten carry roughly 16%. The sequenced sample was sorted CD4+, CD8+, or CD8+CD57+ T cells (not recorded which) from PBMCs. Receptors originate from a human donor with aplastic anemia. Both conserved end residues are part of each CDR3. The D gene is left open where the match is weak. Expanded clones get a size class; other rows say once, few or many, or leave the size out.

TRBJ1-2	.	TRBD1	TRBV7-9	12	TGTGCCAGCAGCTCGACAGGGAACGGCTACACCTTC	CASSSTGNGYTF
TRBJ1-3	.	.	TRBV10-3	12	TGTGCCATCAACCCCGGGGGAAACACCATATATTTT	CAINPGGNTIYF
TRBJ2-7	few	.	TRBV9	15	TGTGCCAGCAGCGTTAGCGGACGTTCCTCCTACGAGCAGTACTTC	CASSVSGRSSYEQYF
TRBJ1-1	.	.	TRBV19	13	TGTGCCAGTACCATGGGGGTGGGAACTGAAGCTTTCTTT	CASTMGVGTEAFF
TRBJ2-7	.	.	TRBV10-3	12	TGTGCCAGCAGTTCTCTCGCCTACGAGCAGTACTTC	CASSSLAYEQYF
TRBJ2-7	once	.	TRBV15	15	TGTGCCACCAGCAGAGATCGGCGGGGACCCTACGAGCAGTACTTC	CATSRDRRGPYEQYF
TRBJ2-7	many	TRBD2	TRBV14	15	TGTGCCAGCAGCCCTCTAGCGGGGGAGCGCTACGAGCAGTACTTC	CASSPLAGERYEQYF
TRBJ1-1	.	TRBD1	TRBV10-3	13	TGTGCCAGTACCGGGACAGGAAGTATCGCAGCTTTCTTT	CASTGTGSIAAFF
TRBJ1-2	.	.	TRBV24-1	14	TGTGCCACCAGTGAGACAGGAAAAGACTATGGCTACACCTTC	CATSETGKDYGYTF
TRBJ2-2	.	.	TRBV25-1	14	TGTGCCAGCAGTGACCCTAAGGACACCGGGGAGCTGTTTTTT	CASSDPKDTGELFF
TRBJ1-6	once	.	TRBV2	13	TGTGCCAGCAGGGCGGACAGTAATTCACCCCTCCACTTT	CASRADSNSPLHF
TRBJ1-2	.	.	TRBV15	14	TGTGCCACCAAGACGGGAGGGGGAAACTATGGCTACACCTTC	CATKTGGGNYGYTF
TRBJ1-6	.	.	TRBV25-1	14	TGTGCCAGCAGTGAACCCGGTTGGGATTCACCCCTCCACTTT	CASSEPGWDSPLHF
TRBJ2-2	.	.	TRBV20-1	14	TGCAGTGCTAGTACATTTACGTTCCCCGGGGAGCTGTTTTTT	CSASTFTFPGELFF
TRBJ1-6	few	.	TRBV4-1	15	TGCGCCAGCAGCCAAGGTGGAGTCAGGCGTTCACCCCTCCACTTT	CASSQGGVRRSPLHF
TRBJ1-1	.	.	TRBV19	13	TGTGCCAGTATGGTAAGGGTGAACACTGAAGCTTTCTTT	CASMVRVNTEAFF
TRBJ2-1	many	.	TRBV7-9	13	TGTGCCAGCAGCTTAGTTTCTATGGGTGAGCAGTTCTTC	CASSLVSMGEQFF
TRBJ2-3	.	TRBD2	TRBV15	17	TGTGCCACCAGCAGGGGGACTAGCGGGGGATTCACAGATACGCAGTATTTT	CATSRGTSGGFTDTQYF
TRBJ1-2	many	.	TRBV29-1	13	TGCAGCGTCCCCAGCGGCAGGGGAGGGGGCTACACCTTC	CSVPSGRGGGYTF
TRBJ2-7	.	TRBD2	TRBV29-1	15	TGCAGCGTTGTTTTTTCGACTAGCGGGGGGTTCCGGCAGTACTTC	CSVVFSTSGGFRQYF
TRBJ1-2	.	TRBD1	TRBV5-1	15	TGCGCCAGCAGCTTGGGGACAGGGGCGGACTATGGCTACACCTTC	CASSLGTGADYGYTF
TRBJ2-1	many	.	TRBV13	13	TGTGCCAGCAGCCAACCCCAGGGCCGGGAGCAGTTCTTC	CASSQPQGREQFF
TRBJ1-6	.	.	TRBV24-1	13	TGTGCCACCAGTGATTCCGGGGATTCACCCCTCCACTTT	CATSDSGDSPLHF
TRBJ2-5	once	.	TRBV20-1	14	TGCAGTGCTAGGGGCGTAGGGGCGCACGTCGGCCAGTACTTC	CSARGVGAHVGQYF